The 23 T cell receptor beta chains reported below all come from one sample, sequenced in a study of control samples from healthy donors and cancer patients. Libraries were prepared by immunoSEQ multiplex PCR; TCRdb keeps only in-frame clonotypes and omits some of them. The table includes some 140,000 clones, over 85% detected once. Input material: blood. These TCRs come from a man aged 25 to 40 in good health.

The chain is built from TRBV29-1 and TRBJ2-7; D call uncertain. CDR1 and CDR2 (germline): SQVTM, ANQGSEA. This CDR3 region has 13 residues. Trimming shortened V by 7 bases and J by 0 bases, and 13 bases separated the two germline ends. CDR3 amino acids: CSAIPASSYEQYF. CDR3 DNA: TGCAGCGCCATTCCCGCGAGCTCCTACGAGCAGTACTTC.

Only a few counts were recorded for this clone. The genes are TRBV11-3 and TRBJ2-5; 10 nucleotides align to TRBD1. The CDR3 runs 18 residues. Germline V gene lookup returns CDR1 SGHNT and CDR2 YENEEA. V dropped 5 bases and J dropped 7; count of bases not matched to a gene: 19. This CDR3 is CASSTPSWDRGIRGTQYF. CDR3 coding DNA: TGTGCCAGCAGCACACCAAGCTGGGACAGGGGAATAAGAGGGACCCAGTACTTC.

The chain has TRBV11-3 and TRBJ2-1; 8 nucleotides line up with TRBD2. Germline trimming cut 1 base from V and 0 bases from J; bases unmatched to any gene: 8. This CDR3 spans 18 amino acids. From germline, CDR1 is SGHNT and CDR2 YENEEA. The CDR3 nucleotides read TGTGCCAGCAGCTTAGGGGTGGCTAGCGGGCGCTCCTACAATGAGCAGTTCTTC. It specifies CASSLGVASGRSYNEQFF. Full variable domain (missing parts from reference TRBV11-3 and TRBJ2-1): EAGVVQSPRYKIIEKKQPVAFWCNPISGHNTLYWYLQNLGQGPELLIRYENEEAVDDSQLPKDRFSAERLKGVDSTLKIQPAELGDSAVYLCASSLGVASGRSYNEQFFGPGTRLTVL.

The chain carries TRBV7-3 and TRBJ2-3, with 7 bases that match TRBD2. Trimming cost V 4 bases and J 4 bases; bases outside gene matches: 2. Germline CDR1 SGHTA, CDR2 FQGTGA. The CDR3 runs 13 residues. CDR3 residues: CASSYTSADTQYF. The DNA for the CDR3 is TGTGCCAGCAGCTATACTAGCGCAGATACGCAGTATTTT.

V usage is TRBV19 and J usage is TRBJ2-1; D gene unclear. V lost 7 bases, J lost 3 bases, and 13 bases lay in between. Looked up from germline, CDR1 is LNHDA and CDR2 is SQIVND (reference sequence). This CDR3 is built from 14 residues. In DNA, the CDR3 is TGTGCCAGTACGGACGGGTACAACTACAATGAGCAGTTCTTC. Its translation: CASTDGYNYNEQFF. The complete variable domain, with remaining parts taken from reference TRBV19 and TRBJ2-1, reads DGGITQSPKYLFRKEGQNVTLSCEQNLNHDAMYWYRQDPGQGLRLIYYSQIVNDFQKGDIAEGYSVSREKKESFPLTVTSAQKNPTAFYLCASTDGYNYNEQFFGPGTRLTVL.

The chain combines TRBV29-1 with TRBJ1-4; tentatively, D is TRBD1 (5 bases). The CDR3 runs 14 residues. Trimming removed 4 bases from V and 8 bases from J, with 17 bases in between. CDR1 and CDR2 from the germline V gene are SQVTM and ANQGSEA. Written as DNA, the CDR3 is TGCAGCGTTGCTGCCCCAGGGACGACGGAAAAACTGTTTTTT. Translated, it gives CSVAAPGTTEKLFF.

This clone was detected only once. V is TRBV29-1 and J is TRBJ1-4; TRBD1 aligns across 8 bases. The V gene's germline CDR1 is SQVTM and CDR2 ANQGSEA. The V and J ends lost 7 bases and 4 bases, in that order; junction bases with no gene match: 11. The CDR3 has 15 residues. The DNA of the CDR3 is TGCAGCGCCGAAGCAGGGGGCCCTTTTAATGAAAAACTGTTTTTT. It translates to CSAEAGGPFNEKLFF.

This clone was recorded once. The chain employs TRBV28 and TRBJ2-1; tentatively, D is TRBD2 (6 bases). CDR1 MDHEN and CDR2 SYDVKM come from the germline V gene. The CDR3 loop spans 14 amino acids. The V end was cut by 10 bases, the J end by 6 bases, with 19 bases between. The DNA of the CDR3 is TGTGCCACTTTAGCGGCTACAACCCGCAATGAGCAGTTCTTC. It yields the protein CATLAATTRNEQFF. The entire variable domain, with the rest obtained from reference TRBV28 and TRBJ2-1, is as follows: DVKVTQSSRYLVKRTGEKVFLECVQDMDHENMFWYRQDPGLGLRLIYFSYDVKMKEKGDIPEGYSVSREKKERFSLILESASTNQTSMYLCATLAATTRNEQFFGPGTRLTVL.

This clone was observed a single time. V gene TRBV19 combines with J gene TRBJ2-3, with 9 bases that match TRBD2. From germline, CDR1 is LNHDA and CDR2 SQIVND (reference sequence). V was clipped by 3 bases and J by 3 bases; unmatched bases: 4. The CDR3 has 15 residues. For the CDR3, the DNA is TGTGCCAGTAGTATGGGTAGCGGGAGTACAGATACGCAGTATTTT. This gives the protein CASSMGSGSTDTQYF.

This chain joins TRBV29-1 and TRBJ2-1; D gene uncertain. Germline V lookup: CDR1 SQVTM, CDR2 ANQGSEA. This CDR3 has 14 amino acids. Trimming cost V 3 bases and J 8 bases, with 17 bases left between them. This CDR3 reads CSVEAPRSAHEQFF. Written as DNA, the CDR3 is TGCAGCGTTGAGGCTCCTAGGTCAGCCCATGAGCAGTTCTTC.

Here the CDR3 reads CASSQNRGTGANVLTF. DNA for the CDR3: TGCGCCAGCAGCCAGAACAGGGGTACGGGGGCCAACGTCCTGACTTTC. The V gene is TRBV4-3, the J gene TRBJ2-6; TRBD1 aligns across 7 bases. With V trimmed by 3 bases and J by 4 bases, 6 bases remained unmatched. CDR1 LGHNA and CDR2 YSLEER come from the germline V gene. This CDR3 is 16 amino acids long.

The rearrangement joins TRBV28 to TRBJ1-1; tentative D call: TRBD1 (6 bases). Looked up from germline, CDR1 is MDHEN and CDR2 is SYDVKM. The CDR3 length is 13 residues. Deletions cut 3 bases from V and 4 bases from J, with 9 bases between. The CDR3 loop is CASSLMGATEAFF. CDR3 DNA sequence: TGTGCCAGCAGTTTGATGGGGGCCACTGAAGCTTTCTTT.

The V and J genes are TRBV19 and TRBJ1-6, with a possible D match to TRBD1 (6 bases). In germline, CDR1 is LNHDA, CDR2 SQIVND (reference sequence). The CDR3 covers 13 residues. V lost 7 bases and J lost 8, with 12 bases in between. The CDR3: CASNREVHSPLHF. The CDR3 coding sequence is TGTGCCAGTAACAGGGAGGTTCATTCACCCCTCCACTTT.

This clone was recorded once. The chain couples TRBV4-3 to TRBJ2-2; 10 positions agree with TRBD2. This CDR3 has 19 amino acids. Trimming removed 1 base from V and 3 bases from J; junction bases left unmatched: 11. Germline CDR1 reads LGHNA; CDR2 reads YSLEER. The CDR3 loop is CASSQAEGLAVGDTGELFF. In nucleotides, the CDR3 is TGCGCCAGCAGCCAAGCCGAAGGACTAGCGGTTGGAGACACCGGGGAGCTGTTTTTT.

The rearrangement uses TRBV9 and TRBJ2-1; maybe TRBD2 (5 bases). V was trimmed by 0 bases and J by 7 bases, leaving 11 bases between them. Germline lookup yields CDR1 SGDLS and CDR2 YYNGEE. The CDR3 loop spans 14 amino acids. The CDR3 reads CASSVVGSANEQFF. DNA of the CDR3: TGTGCCAGCAGCGTAGTTGGTAGCGCTAATGAGCAGTTCTTC.

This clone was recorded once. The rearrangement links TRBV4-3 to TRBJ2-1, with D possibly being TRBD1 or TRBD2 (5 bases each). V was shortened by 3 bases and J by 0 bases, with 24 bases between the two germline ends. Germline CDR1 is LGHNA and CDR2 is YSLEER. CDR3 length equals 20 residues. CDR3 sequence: CASSQNDFGTPGDSYNEQFF. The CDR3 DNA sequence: TGCGCCAGCAGCCAGAACGACTTCGGGACCCCTGGGGACTCCTACAATGAGCAGTTCTTC.

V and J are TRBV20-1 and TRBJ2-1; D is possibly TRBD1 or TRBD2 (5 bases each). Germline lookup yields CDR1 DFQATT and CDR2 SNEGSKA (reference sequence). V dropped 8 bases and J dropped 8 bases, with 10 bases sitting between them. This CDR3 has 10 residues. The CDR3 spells CSPRGDEQFF. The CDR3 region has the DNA TGCAGTCCCCGGGGCGATGAGCAGTTCTTC.

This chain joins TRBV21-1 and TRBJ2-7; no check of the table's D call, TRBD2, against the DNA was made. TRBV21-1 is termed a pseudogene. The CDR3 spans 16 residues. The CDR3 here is CASSPRLAESSYEQYF. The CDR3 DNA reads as TGTGCCAGCAGCCCACGACTAGCGGAGAGCTCCTACGAGCAGTACTTC.

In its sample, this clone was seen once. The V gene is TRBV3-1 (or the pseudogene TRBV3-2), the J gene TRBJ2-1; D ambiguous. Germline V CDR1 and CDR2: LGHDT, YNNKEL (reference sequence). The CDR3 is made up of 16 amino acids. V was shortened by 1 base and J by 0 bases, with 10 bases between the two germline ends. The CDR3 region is CASSQGARSSYNEQFF. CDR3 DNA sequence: TGTGCCAGCAGCCAAGGGGCACGGAGCTCCTACAATGAGCAGTTCTTC.

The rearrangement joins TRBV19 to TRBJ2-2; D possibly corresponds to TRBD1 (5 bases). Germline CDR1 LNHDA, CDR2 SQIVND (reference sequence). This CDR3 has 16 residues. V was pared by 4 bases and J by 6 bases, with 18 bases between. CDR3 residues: CASSTGRVTHPGELFF. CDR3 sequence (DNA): TGTGCCAGTAGTACGGGCAGGGTCACCCACCCCGGGGAGCTGTTTTTT.

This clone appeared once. The CDR3 here is CASSLDLYNEQFF. CDR3 DNA: TGCGCCAGCAGCCTCGACCTGTACAATGAGCAGTTCTTC. The chain is built from TRBV5-1 and TRBJ2-1, with D hard to call. Germline CDR1 reads SGHRS; CDR2 reads YFSETQ. The V end was cut by 4 bases, the J end by 4 bases, with 9 bases between. The CDR3 is 13 residues long. Drawing the rest from reference TRBV5-1 and TRBJ2-1, the complete variable domain is KAGVTQTPRYLIKTRGQQVTLSCSPISGHRSVSWYQQTPGQGLQFLFEYFSETQRNKGNFPGRFSGRQFSNSRSEMNVSTLELGDSALYLCASSLDLYNEQFFGPGTRLTVL.

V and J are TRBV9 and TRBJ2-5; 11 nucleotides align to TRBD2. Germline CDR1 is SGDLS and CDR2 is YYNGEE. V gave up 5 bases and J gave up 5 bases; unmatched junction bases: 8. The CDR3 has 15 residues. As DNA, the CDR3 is TGTGCCAGCAGTACTAGCGGGAGAGTGGGGGAGACCCAGTACTTC. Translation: CASSTSGRVGETQYF.

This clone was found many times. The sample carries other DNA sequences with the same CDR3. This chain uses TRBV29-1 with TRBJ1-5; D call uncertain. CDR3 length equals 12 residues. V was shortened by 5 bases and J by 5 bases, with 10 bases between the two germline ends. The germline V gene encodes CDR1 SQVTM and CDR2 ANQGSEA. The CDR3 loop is CSVSSGDQPQHF. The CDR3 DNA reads TGCAGCGTTTCGAGCGGTGATCAGCCCCAGCATTTT.